A selection of T cell receptor beta chains follows, all from one sample in a study of beta chain features in type 1 diabetes. The data were produced by immunoSEQ multiplex PCR, yet TCRdb's version contains in-frame clones alone and is incomplete. The table has under 450,000 clones, approximately 13% seen once; the top ten hold around 0.039%. The specimen was naive CD4+ T cells from blood. These receptors originate from a man aged 25-40 years in good health. CDR3s include the opening cysteine and the closing phenylalanine or tryptophan. Each record gives: clone size, V gene, J gene, D gene, CDR3 DNA, CDR3 protein. A D gene is named only where the DNA matches it firmly. Not all rows give a size; the values are once, few, many and, for expanded clones, a class.

clone size: NA; V gene: TRBV18; J gene: TRBJ1-5; D gene: NA; CDR3 DNA: TGTGCCAGCTCACCACGGCTGGAGGGGGGGCGCAATCAGCCCCAGCATTTT; CDR3 protein: CASSPRLEGGRNQPQHF
clone size: NA; V gene: TRBV27; J gene: TRBJ2-3; D gene: NA; CDR3 DNA: TGTGCCAGCAGCCTCGAGTTTGGTGCAGATACGCAGTATTTT; CDR3 protein: CASSLEFGADTQYF
clone size: few; V gene: TRBV7-9; J gene: TRBJ2-5; D gene: NA; CDR3 DNA: TGTGCCAGCAGCGGGCAGGGTGCCGGGGGGACCCAGTACTTC; CDR3 protein: CASSGQGAGGTQYF
clone size: few; V gene: TRBV15; J gene: TRBJ2-7; D gene: NA; CDR3 DNA: TGTGCCACCAGCACCAACTCGTTGGGCTACGAGCAGTACTTC; CDR3 protein: CATSTNSLGYEQYF
clone size: NA; V gene: TRBV5-1; J gene: TRBJ2-5; D gene: NA; CDR3 DNA: TGCGCCAGCTACCCATCACCCCAAGAGACCCAGTACTTC; CDR3 protein: CASYPSPQETQYF
clone size: NA; V gene: TRBV7-3; J gene: TRBJ2-3; D gene: TRBD2; CDR3 DNA: TGTGCCAGCGGCAAAGCGGGAGATCCAGATACGCAGTATTTT; CDR3 protein: CASGKAGDPDTQYF
clone size: NA; V gene: TRBV23-1; J gene: TRBJ2-1; D gene: NA; CDR3 DNA: TGCGCCAGCAGTCATCCTGAGCTCGGTGGTGAGCAGTTCTTC; CDR3 protein: CASSHPELGGEQFF
clone size: few; V gene: TRBV7-2; J gene: TRBJ2-5; D gene: NA; CDR3 DNA: TGTGCCAGCAGCCTGGAGTCGGGAGATGGGACCCAGTACTTC; CDR3 protein: CASSLESGDGTQYF
clone size: few; V gene: TRBV19; J gene: TRBJ2-1; D gene: NA; CDR3 DNA: TGTGCCAGTCGAAAGGAGGGGGTAAAGCAGTTCTTC; CDR3 protein: CASRKEGVKQFF
clone size: NA; V gene: TRBV4-2; J gene: TRBJ2-2; D gene: NA; CDR3 DNA: TGTGCCAGCAGCCAAGTCGGGGACTCCCACACCGGGGAGCTGTTTTTT; CDR3 protein: CASSQVGDSHTGELFF
clone size: NA; V gene: TRBV9; J gene: TRBJ2-2; D gene: TRBD2; CDR3 DNA: TGTGCCAGCAGCGTAGCTATTGGGACTAGCGGGAGTACCGGGGAGCTGTTTTTT; CDR3 protein: CASSVAIGTSGSTGELFF
clone size: few; V gene: TRBV11-2; J gene: TRBJ2-7; D gene: TRBD1; CDR3 DNA: TGTGCCAGCAGCATCGACAGGGTTGTCGAGCAGTACTTC; CDR3 protein: CASSIDRVVEQYF
clone size: NA; V gene: TRBV30; J gene: TRBJ1-5; D gene: TRBD1; CDR3 DNA: TGTGCCTGGAGTCAAGGGACAGTCAATCAGCCCCAGCATTTT; CDR3 protein: CAWSQGTVNQPQHF
clone size: NA; V gene: TRBV6-6; J gene: TRBJ2-1; D gene: NA; CDR3 DNA: TGTGCCAGCAGTTGGACAGAAAGTTCCTACAATGAGCAGTTCTTC; CDR3 protein: CASSWTESSYNEQFF
clone size: NA; V gene: TRBV9; J gene: TRBJ2-5; D gene: TRBD2; CDR3 DNA: TGTGCCAGCAGCGCTAGCGGGAGGGCCTGGGAGACCCAGTACTTC; CDR3 protein: CASSASGRAWETQYF
clone size: few; V gene: TRBV6-1; J gene: TRBJ2-1; D gene: NA; CDR3 DNA: TGTGCCAGCAGTGAAGAAGGAACTTACTCCTACAATGAGCAGTTCTTC; CDR3 protein: CASSEEGTYSYNEQFF
clone size: NA; V gene: TRBV11-2; J gene: TRBJ2-2; D gene: NA; CDR3 DNA: TGTGCCAGCAGCTTAGGCACCGGGGAGCTGTTTTTT; CDR3 protein: CASSLGTGELFF
clone size: NA; V gene: TRBV7-8; J gene: TRBJ2-5; D gene: NA; CDR3 DNA: TGTGCCAGCAGCTTGCATCGGGACACACAAGAGACCCAGTACTTC; CDR3 protein: CASSLHRDTQETQYF
clone size: NA; V gene: TRBV7-2; J gene: TRBJ2-3; D gene: NA; CDR3 DNA: TGTGCCAGCAGCCCCTCGGGGAGAGATACGCAGTATTTT; CDR3 protein: CASSPSGRDTQYF